This T cell receptor (beta chain) was identified during a study of blood T cell repertoires in COVID-19. Study summary: Samples representing acute and convalescent COVID-19 were sourced from the United States, Italy and Spain. T cells, B-cell-depleted T cells, or PBMCs supplied cDNA or gDNA.

Original data processing: From reference gene primer amplification, estimates of nucleated cell counts were derived. Repertoires were generated with immunoSEQ multiplex PCR, while TCRdb's copy carries only in-frame clones and drops some. For V, J and clone size, that table is used; D and trimming come from the DNA. The table has 55,000 to 65,000 clones, about 80% seen once. Sequences were obtained from peripheral blood. This clonotype was sampled from a man in his sixties with acute or convalescent COVID-19.

In DNA form, the CDR3 reads TGTGCCAGCAGTAGGGGGGAGGGAACTGAAGCTTTCTTT. This gives the protein CASSRGEGTEAFF. The chain uses TRBV2 and TRBJ1-1; perhaps TRBD1 as D (6 bases). V lost 5 bases and J 5 bases, leaving 12 bases between the germline ends. The CDR3 is made up of 13 amino acids. CDR1 is SNHLY, CDR2 FYNNEI, per germline.